This TCR beta chain is drawn from a study of breast tumors, draining lymph nodes, adjacent tissues. Notes on the study in general: Tumors had less TCR diversity than lymph nodes, more than nontumor tissue. Luminal-like breast cancer showed significantly higher tumor–nontumor repertoire similarity than basal-like. Data only fit, rather than demonstrated, lymph node origin of most tumor T cells.

Germline CDR1 is SGHAT and CDR2 is FQNNGV. The CDR3 sequence is 17 residues long. V trimming: 0 bases; J trimming: 6 bases; junction bases outside the gene matches: 11. From the multiplex PCR reads, TCRdb called clonotypes with MiXCR, one entry per CDR3 protein. The sample lists under 150,000 distinct CDR3 sequences, about a fifth occurring once. This clonotype was counted ten times or more. What it binds is unknown. Breast cancer patients provided tissue from their axillary draining lymph nodes. This clonotype originated in a female donor with breast cancer. Some clones in this sample may be carry-over from other donors' samples. Sequencing used axillary lymph node tissue. The chain is built from TRBV11-2 and TRBJ2-1; TRBD2 agrees at 7 bases. The CDR3 DNA reads TGTGCCAGCAGCTTAGATCGGTTTTTTTTAGCGGGCAATGAGCAGTTCTTC. It translates to CASSLDRFFLAGNEQFF.